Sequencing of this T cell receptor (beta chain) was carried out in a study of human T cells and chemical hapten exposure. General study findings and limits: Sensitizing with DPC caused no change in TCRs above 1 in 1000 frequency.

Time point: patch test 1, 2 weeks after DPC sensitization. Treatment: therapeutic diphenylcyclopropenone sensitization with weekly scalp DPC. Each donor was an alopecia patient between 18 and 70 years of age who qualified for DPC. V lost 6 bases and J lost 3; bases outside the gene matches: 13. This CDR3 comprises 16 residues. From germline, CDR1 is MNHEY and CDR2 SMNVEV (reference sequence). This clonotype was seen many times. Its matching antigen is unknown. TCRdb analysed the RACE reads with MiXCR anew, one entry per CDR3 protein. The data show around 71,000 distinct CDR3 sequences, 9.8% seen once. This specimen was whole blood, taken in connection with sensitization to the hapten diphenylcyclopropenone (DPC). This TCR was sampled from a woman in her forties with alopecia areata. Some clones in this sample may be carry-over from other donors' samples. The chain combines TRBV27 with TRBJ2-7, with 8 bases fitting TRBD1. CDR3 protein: CASSETGTGWFYEQYF. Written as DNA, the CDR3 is TGTGCCAGCAGCGAAACCGGGACAGGTTGGTTCTACGAGCAGTACTTC.